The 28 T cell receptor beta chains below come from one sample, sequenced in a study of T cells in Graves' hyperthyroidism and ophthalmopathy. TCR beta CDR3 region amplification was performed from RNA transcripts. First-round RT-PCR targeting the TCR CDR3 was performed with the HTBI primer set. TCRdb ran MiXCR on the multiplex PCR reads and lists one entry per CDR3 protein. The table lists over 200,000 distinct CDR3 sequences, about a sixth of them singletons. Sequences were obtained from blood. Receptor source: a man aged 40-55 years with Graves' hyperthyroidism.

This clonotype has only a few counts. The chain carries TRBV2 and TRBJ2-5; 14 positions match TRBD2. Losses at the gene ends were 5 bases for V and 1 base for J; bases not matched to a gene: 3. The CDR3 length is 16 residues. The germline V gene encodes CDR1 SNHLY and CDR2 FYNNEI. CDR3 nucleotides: TGTGCCAGCAGTACGGGACTAGCGGGGGTCCAAGAGACCCAGTACTTC. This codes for CASSTGLAGVQETQYF.

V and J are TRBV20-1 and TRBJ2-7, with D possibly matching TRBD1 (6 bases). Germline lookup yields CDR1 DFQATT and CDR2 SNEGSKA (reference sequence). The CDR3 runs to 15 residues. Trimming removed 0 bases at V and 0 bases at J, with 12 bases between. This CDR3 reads CSARDPRQDSYEQYF. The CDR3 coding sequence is TGCAGTGCTAGAGATCCCCGACAGGACTCCTACGAGCAGTACTTC.

CDR3 residues: CASTPRGGYEQYF. The CDR3 DNA reads as TGTGCCAGCACCCCAAGAGGGGGTTACGAGCAGTACTTC. The chain couples TRBV6-1 to TRBJ2-7; weak D call: TRBD1 (6 bases). Trimming stripped 7 bases from V and 4 bases from J, with 14 bases between. Germline CDR1 and CDR2: MNHNS and SASEGT. The length of the CDR3 is 13 residues.

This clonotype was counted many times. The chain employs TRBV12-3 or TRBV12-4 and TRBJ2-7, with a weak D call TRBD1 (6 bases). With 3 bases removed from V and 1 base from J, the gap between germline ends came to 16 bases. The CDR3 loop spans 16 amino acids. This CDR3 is CASSFAIGRGSYEQYF. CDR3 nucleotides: TGTGCCAGCAGTTTCGCAATTGGCAGGGGATCCTACGAGCAGTACTTC.

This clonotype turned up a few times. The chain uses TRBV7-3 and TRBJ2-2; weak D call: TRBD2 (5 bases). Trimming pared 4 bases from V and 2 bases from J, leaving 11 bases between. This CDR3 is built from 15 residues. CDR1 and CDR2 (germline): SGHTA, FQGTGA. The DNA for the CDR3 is TGTGCCAGCAGCTCCGTACGGGGAAACACCGGGGAGCTGTTTTTT. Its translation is CASSSVRGNTGELFF.

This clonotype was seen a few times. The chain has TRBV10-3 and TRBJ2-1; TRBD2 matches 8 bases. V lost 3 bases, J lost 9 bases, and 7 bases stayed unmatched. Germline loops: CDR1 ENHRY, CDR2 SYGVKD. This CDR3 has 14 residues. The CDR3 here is CAISDSGGPREQFF. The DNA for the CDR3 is TGTGCCATCAGTGACTCGGGGGGGCCGCGTGAGCAGTTCTTC.

The CDR3 spells CASSLSRRTWTQYF. The CDR3 nucleotides are TGTGCCAGCAGCTTAAGTCGGCGGACGTGGACCCAGTACTTC. The rearrangement links TRBV11-2 to TRBJ2-5; no definite D call. V lost 2 bases and J lost 7, with 14 bases in between. The CDR3 spans 14 residues. Germline V gene data show CDR1 as SGHAT and CDR2 as FQNNGV.

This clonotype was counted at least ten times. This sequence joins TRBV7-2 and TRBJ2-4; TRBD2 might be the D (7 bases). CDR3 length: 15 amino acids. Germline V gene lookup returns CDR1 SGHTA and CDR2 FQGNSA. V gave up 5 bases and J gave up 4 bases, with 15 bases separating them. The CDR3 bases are TGTGCCAGCAGCACTTACAGGGAGGGGAAAAACATTCAGTACTTC. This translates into CASSTYREGKNIQYF.

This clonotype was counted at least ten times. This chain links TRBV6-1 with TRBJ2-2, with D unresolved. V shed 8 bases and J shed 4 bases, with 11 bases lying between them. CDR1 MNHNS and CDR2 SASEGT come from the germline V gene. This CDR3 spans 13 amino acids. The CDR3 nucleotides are TGTGCCAGCGGAGTCAAGGGCACCGGGGAGCTGTTTTTT. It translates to CASGVKGTGELFF.

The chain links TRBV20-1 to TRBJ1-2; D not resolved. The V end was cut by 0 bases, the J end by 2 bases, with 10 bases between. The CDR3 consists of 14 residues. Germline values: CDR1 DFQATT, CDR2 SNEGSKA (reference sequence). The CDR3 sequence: CSARDYQSNYGYTF. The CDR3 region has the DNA TGCAGTGCTAGAGATTACCAGAGCAACTATGGCTACACCTTC.

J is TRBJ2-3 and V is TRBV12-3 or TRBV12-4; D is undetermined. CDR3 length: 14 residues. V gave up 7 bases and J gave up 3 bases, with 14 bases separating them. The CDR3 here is CASTILDGTDTQYF. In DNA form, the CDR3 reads TGTGCCAGCACCATTCTCGACGGAACAGATACGCAGTATTTT.

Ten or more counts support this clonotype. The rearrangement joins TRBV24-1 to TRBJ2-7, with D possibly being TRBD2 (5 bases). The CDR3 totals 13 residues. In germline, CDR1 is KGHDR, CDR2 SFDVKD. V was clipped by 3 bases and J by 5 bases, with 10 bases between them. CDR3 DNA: TGTGCCACCAGTGATCTGGGAGCCAACGAGCAGTACTTC. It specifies CATSDLGANEQYF.

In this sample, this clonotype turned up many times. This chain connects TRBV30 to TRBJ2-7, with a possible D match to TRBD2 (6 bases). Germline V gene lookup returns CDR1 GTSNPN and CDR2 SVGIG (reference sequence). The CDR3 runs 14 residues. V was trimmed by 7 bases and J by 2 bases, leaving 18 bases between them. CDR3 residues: CALNAGTPAYEQYF. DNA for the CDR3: TGTGCCTTAAACGCCGGGACTCCAGCCTACGAGCAGTACTTC.

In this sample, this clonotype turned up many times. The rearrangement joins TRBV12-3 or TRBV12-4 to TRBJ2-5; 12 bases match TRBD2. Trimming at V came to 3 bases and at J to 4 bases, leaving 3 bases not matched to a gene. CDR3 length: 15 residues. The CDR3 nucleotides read TGTGCCAGCAGTTTCGGACTAGCGGGGACAGAGACCCAGTACTTC. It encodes CASSFGLAGTETQYF.

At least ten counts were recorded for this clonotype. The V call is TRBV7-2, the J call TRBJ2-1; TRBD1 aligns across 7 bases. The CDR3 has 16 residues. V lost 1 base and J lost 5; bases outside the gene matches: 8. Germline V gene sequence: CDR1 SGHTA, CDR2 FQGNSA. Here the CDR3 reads CASSLDPGGPHNEQFF. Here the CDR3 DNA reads TGTGCCAGCAGCTTAGATCCAGGGGGTCCCCACAATGAGCAGTTCTTC.

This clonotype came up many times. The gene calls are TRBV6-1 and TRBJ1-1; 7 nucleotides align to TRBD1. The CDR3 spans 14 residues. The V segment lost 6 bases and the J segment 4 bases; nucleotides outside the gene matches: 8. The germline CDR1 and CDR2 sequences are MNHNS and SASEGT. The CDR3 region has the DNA TGTGCCAGCAGCGAAACAGGGGAAGGCACTGAAGCTTTCTTT. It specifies CASSETGEGTEAFF.

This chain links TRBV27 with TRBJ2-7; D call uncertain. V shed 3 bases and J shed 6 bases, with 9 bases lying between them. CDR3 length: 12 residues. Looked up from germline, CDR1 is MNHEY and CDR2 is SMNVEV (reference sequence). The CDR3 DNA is TGTGCCAGCAGTTTCGCCGCTGGCGAGCAGTACTTC. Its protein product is CASSFAAGEQYF.

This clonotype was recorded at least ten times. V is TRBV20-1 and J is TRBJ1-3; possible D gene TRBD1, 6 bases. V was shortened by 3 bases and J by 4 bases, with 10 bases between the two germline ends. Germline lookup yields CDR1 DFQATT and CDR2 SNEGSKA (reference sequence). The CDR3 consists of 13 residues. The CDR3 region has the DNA TGCAGTGCTAGTGGGGGGGCAGGAAACACCATATATTTT. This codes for CSASGGAGNTIYF.

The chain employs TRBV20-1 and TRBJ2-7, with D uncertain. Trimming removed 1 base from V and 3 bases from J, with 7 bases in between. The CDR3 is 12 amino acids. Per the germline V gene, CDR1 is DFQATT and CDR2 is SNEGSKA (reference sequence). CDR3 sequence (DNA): TGCAGTGCTAGAGGGAATCTCTACGAGCAGTACTTC. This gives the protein CSARGNLYEQYF.

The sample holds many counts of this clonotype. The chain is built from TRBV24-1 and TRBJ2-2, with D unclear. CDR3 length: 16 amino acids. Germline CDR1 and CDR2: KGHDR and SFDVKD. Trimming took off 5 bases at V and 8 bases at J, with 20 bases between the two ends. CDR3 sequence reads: CATSARQGRVRGELFF. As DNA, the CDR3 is TGTGCCACCAGTGCGCGACAAGGTCGGGTCCGGGGGGAGCTGTTTTTT.

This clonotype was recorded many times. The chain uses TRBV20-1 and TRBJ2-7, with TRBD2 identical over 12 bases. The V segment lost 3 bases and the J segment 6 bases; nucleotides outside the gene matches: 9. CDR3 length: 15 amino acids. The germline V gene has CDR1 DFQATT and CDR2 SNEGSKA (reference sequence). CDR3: CSARVASGGASEQYF. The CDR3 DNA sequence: TGCAGTGCTAGGGTTGCTAGCGGGGGGGCAAGCGAGCAGTACTTC.

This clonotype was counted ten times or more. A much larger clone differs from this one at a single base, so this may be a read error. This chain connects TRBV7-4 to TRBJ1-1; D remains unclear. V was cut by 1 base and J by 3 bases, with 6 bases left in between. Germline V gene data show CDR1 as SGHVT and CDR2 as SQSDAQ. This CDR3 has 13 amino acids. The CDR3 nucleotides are TGTGCCAGCAGCTTAGAAGGAGACACTGAAGCTTTCTTT. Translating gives CASSLEGDTEAFF.

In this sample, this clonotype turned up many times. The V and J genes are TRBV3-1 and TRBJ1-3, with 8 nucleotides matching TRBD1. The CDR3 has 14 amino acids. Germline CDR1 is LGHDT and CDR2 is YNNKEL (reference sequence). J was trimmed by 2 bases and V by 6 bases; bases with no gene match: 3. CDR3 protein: CASRDRAAGNTIYF. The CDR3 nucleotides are TGTGCCAGCAGGGACAGGGCGGCTGGAAACACCATATATTTT.

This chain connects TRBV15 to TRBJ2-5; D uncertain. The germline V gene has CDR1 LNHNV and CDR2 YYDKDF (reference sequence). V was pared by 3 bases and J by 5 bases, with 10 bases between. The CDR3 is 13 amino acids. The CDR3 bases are TGTGCCACCAGCAGCACGGAACGCGAGACCCAGTACTTC. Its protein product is CATSSTERETQYF.

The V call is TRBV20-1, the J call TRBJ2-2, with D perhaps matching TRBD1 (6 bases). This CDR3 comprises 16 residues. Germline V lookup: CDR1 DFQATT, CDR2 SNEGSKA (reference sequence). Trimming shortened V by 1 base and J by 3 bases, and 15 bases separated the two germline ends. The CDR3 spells CSARGAGTTYTGELFF. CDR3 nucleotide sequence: TGCAGTGCTAGAGGGGCCGGGACAACCTACACCGGGGAGCTGTTTTTT.

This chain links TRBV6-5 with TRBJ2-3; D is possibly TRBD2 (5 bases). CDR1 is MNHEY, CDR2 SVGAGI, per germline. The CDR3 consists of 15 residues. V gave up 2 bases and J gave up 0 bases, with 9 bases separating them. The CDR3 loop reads CASSYSGVSTDTQYF. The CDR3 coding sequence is TGTGCCAGCAGTTACAGCGGAGTCAGCACAGATACGCAGTATTTT.

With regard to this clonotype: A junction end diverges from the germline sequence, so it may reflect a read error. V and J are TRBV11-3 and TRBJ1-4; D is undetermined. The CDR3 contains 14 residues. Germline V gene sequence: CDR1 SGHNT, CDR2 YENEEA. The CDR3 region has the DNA TGTGCCGGCAGCTTATCAGGATCTAATGAGAAACTGTTTTTT. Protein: CAGSLSGSNEKLFF.

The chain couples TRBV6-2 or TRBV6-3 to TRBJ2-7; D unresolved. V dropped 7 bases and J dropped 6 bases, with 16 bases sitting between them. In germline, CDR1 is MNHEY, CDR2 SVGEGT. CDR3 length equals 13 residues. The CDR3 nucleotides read TGTGCCAGCAAGGGTCCTGGGTCGTCCGAGCAGTACTTC. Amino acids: CASKGPGSSEQYF.